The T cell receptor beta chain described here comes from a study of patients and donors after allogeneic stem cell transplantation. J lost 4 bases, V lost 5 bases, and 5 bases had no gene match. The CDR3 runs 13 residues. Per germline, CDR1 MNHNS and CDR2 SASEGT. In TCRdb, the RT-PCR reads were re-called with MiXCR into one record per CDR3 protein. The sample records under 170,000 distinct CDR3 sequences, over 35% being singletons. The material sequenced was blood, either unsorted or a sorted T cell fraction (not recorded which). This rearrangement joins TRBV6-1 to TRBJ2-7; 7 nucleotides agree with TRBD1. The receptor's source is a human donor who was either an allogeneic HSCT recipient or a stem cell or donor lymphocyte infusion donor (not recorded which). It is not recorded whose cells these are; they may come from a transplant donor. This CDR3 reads CASSIDRVYEQYV. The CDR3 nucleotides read TGTGCCAGCAGTATCGACAGGGTGTACGAGCAGTACGTC.